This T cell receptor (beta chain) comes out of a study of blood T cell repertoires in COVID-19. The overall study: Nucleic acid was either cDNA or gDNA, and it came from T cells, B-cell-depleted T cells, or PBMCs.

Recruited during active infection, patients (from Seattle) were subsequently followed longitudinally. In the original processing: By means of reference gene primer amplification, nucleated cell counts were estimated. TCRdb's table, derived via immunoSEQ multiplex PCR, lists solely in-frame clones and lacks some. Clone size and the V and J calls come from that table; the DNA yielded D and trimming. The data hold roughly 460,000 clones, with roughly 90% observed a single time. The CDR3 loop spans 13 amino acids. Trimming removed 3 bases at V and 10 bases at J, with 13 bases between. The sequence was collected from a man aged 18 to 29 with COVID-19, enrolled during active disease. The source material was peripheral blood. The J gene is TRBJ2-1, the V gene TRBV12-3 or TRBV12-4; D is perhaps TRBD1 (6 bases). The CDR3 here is CASSLVERGEQFF. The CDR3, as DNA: TGTGCCAGCAGTTTGGTAGAGAGGGGGGAGCAGTTCTTC.